The clone carrying this T cell receptor (beta chain) was detected only once. This specimen belongs to a study of blood T cell repertoires in COVID-19. Germline V gives CDR1 SGHNT, CDR2 YYREEE (reference sequence). The CDR3 has 14 residues. The V segment lost 4 bases and the J segment 2 bases; nucleotides outside the gene matches: 3. Libraries were prepared by immunoSEQ multiplex PCR; TCRdb keeps only in-frame clonotypes and omits some of them. The table has tens of thousands of clones, about 74% seen once. V and J are TRBV5-4 and TRBJ1-2; 9 nucleotides line up with TRBD1. The sequence derives from a human donor in a cohort sampled during active COVID-19. Sequenced sample: peripheral blood. CDR3 region: CASSPGQGNYGYTF. CDR3 in DNA: TGTGCCAGCAGCCCGGGACAGGGAAACTATGGCTACACCTTC.